This T cell receptor (beta chain) was recorded in a study of shared clonotypes between healthy human individuals. About the study: Aged 18 to 49, the donors were a couple of women and a few men.

CDR1 SNHLY and CDR2 FYNNEI come from the germline V gene. The CDR3 is made up of 13 amino acids. V shed 4 bases and J 7 bases; nucleotides not matched to a gene: 4. Clones were sequenced by immunoSEQ multiplex PCR, and TCRdb holds only the in-frame ones, with some missing. The top ten hold 9.5% to 15% of the sample, which has roughly 490,000 clones, 70% to 80% seen once. Sequenced sample: PBMCs. The TCR was taken from a woman aged 40 to 50 in good health. Some clones in this sample may be carry-over from other donors' samples. The chain couples TRBV2 to TRBJ2-1; 7 bases line up with TRBD2. The CDR3 sequence: CASSVLASNEQFF. The CDR3 nucleotides are TGTGCCAGCAGTGTACTAGCGTCGAATGAGCAGTTCTTC.